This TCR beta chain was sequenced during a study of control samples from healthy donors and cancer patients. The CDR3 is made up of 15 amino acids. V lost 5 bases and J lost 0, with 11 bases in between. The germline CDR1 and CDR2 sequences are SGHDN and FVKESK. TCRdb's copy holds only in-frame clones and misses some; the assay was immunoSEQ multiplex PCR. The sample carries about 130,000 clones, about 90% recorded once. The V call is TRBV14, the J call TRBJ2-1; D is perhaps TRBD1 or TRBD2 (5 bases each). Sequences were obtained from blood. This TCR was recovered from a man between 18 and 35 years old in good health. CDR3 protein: CASSYPGGSYNEQFF. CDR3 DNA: TGTGCCAGCAGCTATCCTGGGGGCTCCTACAATGAGCAGTTCTTC.